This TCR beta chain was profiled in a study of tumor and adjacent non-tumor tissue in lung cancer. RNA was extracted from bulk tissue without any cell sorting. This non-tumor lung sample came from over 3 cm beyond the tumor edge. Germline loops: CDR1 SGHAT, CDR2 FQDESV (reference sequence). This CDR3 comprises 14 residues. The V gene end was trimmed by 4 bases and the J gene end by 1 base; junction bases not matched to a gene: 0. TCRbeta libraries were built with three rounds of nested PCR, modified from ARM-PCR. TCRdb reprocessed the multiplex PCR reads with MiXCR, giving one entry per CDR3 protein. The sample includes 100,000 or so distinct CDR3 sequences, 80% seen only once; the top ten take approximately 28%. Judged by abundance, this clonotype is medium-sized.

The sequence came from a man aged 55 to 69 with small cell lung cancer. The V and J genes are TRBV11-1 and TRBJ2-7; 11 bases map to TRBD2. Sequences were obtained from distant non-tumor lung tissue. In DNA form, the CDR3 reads TGTGCCAGCAGCTGGACTAGCGGGTCCTACGAGCAGTACTTC. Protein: CASSWTSGSYEQYF.